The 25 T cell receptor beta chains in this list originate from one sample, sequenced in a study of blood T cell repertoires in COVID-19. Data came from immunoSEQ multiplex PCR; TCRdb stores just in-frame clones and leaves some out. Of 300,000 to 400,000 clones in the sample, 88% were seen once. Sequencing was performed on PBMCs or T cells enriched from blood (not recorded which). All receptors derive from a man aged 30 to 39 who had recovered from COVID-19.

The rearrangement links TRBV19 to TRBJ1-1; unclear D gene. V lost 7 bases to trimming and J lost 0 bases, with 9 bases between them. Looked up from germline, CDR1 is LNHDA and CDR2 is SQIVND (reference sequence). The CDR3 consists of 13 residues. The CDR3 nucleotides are TGTGCCAGTACCGCCAACATGAACACTGAAGCTTTCTTT. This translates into CASTANMNTEAFF.

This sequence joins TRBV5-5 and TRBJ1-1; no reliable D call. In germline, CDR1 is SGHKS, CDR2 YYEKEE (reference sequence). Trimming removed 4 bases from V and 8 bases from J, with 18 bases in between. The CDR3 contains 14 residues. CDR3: CASSMNVAPPEAFF. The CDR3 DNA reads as TGTGCCAGCAGCATGAACGTCGCGCCACCGGAAGCTTTCTTT.

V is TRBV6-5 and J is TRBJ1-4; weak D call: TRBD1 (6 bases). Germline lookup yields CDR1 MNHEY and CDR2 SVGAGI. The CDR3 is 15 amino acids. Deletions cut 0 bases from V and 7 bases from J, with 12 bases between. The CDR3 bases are TGTGCCAGCAGTTACTCACAGGGTGGCGGTGAAAAACTGTTTTTT. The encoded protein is CASSYSQGGGEKLFF.

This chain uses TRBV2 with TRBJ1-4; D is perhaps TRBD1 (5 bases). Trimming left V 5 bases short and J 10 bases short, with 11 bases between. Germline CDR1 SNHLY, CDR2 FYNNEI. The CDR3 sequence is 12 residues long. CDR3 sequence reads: CASSPRVRKLFF. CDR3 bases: TGTGCCAGCAGTCCCAGGGTTCGAAAACTGTTTTTT.

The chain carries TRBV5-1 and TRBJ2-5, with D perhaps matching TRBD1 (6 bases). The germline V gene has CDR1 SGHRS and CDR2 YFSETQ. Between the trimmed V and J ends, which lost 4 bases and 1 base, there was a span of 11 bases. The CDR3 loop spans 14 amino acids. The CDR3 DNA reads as TGCGCCAGCAGCCTCCGGGACACCCAAGAGACCCAGTACTTC. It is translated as CASSLRDTQETQYF.

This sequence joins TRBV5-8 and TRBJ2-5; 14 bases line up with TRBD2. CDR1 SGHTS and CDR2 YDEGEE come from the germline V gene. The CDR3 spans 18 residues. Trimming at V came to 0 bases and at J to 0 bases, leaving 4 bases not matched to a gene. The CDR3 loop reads CASSLGTSGGPYQETQYF. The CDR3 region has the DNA TGTGCCAGCAGCTTGGGGACTAGCGGGGGGCCATACCAAGAGACCCAGTACTTC.

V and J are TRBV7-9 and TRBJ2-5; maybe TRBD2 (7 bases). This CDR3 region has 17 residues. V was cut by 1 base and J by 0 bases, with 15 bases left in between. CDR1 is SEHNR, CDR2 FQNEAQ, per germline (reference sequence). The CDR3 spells CASSLVGPGGHQETQYF. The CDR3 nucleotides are TGTGCCAGCAGCTTAGTTGGTCCGGGGGGCCACCAAGAGACCCAGTACTTC.

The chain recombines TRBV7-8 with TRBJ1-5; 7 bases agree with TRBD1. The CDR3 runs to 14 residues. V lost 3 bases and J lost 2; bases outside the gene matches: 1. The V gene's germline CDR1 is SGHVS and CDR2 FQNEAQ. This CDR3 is CASSFGTGNQPQHF. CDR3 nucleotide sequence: TGTGCCAGCAGCTTCGGGACAGGCAATCAGCCCCAGCATTTT.

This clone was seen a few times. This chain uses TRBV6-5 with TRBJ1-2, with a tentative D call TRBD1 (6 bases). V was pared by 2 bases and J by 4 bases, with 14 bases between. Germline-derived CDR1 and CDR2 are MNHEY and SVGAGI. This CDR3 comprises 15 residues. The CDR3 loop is CASSYQAQGPYGYTF. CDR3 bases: TGTGCCAGCAGTTACCAAGCACAGGGCCCCTATGGCTACACCTTC.

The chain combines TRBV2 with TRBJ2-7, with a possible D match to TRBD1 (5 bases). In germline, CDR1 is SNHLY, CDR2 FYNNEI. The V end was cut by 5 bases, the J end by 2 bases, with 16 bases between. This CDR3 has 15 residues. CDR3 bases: TGTGCCAGCAGTCCGGGCGCCAGGGCACCCTACGAGCAGTACTTC. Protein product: CASSPGARAPYEQYF.

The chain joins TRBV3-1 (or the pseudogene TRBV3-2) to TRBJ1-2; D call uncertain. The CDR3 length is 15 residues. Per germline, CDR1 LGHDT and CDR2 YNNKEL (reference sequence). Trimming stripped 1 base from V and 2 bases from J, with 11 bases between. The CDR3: CASSQGQLMNYGYTF. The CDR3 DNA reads TGTGCCAGCAGCCAAGGGCAGTTAATGAACTATGGCTACACCTTC.

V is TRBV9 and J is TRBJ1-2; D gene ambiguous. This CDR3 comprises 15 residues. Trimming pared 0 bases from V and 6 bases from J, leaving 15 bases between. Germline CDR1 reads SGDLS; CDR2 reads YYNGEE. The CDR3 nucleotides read TGTGCCAGCAGCGTAGGGGCAGCGCGGGTGGATGGCTACACCTTC. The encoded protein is CASSVGAARVDGYTF.

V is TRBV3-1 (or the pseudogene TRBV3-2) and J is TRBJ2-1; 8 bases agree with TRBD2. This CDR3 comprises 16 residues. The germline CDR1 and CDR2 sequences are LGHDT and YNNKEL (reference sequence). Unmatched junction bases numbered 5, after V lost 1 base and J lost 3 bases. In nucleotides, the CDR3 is TGTGCCAGCAGCCAAGGGGGCGGGGGGCACTACAATGAGCAGTTCTTC. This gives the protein CASSQGGGGHYNEQFF.

The CDR3 bases are TGTGCCAGTAGGGACGGACAATCTTATAATTCACCCCTCCACTTT. Translating it yields CASRDGQSYNSPLHF. The chain links TRBV19 to TRBJ1-6; a possible D gene is TRBD1 (5 bases). The CDR3 is 15 residues long. Trimming removed 6 bases at V and 4 bases at J, with 13 bases between. The germline V gene encodes CDR1 LNHDA and CDR2 SQIVND (reference sequence).

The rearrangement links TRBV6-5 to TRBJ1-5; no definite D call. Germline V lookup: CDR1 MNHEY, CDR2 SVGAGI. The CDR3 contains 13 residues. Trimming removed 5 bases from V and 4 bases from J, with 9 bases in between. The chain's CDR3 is CASSHMVNQPQHF. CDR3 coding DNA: TGTGCCAGCAGTCACATGGTTAATCAGCCCCAGCATTTT.

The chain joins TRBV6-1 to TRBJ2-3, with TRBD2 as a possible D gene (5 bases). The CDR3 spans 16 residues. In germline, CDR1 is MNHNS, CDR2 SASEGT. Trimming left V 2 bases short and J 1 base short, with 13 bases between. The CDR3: CASSEFRGTGTDTQYF. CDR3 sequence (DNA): TGTGCCAGCAGTGAATTCCGGGGAACTGGCACAGATACGCAGTATTTT.

CDR3 in DNA: TGCGCCAGCAGCTGGGGCTCAGGGGCCTCGAACACTGAAGCTTTCTTT. Translation: CASSWGSGASNTEAFF. The V call is TRBV5-1, the J call TRBJ1-1; maybe TRBD1 (6 bases). The germline gives CDR1 SGHRS, CDR2 YFSETQ. This CDR3 comprises 16 residues. Between the trimmed V and J ends, which lost 3 bases and 1 base, there was a span of 16 bases.

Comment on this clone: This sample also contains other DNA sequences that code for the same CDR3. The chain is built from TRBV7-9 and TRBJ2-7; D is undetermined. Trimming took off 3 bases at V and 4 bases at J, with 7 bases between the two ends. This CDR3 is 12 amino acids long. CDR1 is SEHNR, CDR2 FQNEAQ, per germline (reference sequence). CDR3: CASSLSPYEQYF. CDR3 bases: TGTGCCAGCAGCTTGAGTCCATACGAGCAGTACTTC.

The CDR3 nucleotides are TGTGCCAGCGGCGGGACAGGGCAATATTCACCCCTCCACTTT. Translated, it gives CASGGTGQYSPLHF. The chain joins TRBV6-5 to TRBJ1-6; 9 nucleotides match TRBD1. The germline V gene has CDR1 MNHEY and CDR2 SVGAGI. The CDR3 consists of 14 residues. Germline trimming cut 8 bases from V and 8 bases from J; bases unmatched to any gene: 7.

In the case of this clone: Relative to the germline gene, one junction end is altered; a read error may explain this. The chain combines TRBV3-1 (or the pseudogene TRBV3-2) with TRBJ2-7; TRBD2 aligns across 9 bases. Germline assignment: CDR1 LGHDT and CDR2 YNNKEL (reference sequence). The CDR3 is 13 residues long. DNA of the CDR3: TGTGCCAGCAGCCAAGATCCCCTAGCGGGGCGTCACTTC. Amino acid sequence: CASSQDPLAGRHF.

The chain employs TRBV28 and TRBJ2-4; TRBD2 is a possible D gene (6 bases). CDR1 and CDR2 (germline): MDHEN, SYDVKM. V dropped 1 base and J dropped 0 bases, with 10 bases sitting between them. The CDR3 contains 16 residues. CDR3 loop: CASSLFAGQAKNIQYF. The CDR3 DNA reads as TGTGCCAGCAGTTTATTCGCGGGGCAAGCCAAAAACATTCAGTACTTC.

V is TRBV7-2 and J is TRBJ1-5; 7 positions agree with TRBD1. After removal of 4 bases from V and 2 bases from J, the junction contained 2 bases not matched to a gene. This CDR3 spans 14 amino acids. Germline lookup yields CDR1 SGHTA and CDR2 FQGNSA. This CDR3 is CASSYRGGNQPQHF. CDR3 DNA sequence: TGTGCCAGCAGCTACAGGGGCGGCAATCAGCCCCAGCATTTT.

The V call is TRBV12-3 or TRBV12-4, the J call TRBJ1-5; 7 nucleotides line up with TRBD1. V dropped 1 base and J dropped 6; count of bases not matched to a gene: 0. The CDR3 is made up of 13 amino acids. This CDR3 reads CASSLEGAQPQHF. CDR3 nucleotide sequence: TGTGCCAGCAGTTTAGAGGGGGCTCAGCCCCAGCATTTT.

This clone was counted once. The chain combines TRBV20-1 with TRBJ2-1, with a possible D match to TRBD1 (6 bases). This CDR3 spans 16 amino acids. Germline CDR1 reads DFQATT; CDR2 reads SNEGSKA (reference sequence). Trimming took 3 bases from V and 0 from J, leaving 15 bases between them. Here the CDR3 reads CSASPPDRSSYNEQFF. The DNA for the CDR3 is TGCAGTGCTAGTCCCCCCGACAGGAGCTCCTACAATGAGCAGTTCTTC.

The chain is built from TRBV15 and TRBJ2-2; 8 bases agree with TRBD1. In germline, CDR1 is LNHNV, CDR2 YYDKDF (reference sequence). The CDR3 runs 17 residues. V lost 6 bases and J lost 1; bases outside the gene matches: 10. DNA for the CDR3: TGTGCCACCAGGTTTGACAGGGGCGACCGGAACACCGGGGAGCTGTTTTTT. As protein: CATRFDRGDRNTGELFF.